The clone carrying this TCR beta chain is a singleton in its sample. The antigen remains undetermined. TCRdb keeps only in-frame clones here, not all; method: immunoSEQ multiplex PCR. The table lists 10,000 to 11,000 clones, around 89% of them singletons. The source of the sample is a study of a mutant IDH1 vaccine in newly diagnosed glioma. The overall study: The start of vaccination came 4-6 weeks after radiotherapy alone, or with temozolomide cycles. Broader study findings: Patients showed vaccine-induced immune responses at a rate of roughly 94%. Top-clonotype changes in peripheral T cells seemed unrelated to pseudoprogression.

Germline V gives CDR1 SGHAT, CDR2 FQNNGV. The V gene end was trimmed by 5 bases and the J gene end by 6 bases; junction bases not matched to a gene: 8. This CDR3 is 14 amino acids long. The time point was: week 23, last vaccination. Doses consisted of 300 ug of mutant IDH1 20-mer peptide each, paired with topical imiquimod. The donor cohort comprised cases of new WHO grade 3 or 4 IDH1-mutant, ATRX-lost astrocytoma. The V gene is TRBV11-2, the J gene TRBJ1-1, with 8 positions matching TRBD1. The clonotype comes from a middle-aged woman with glioma. Some clones in this sample may be carry-over from other donors' samples. This specimen consisted of PBMCs, obtained from a glioma patient whose treatment included an IDH1 peptide vaccine. DNA for the CDR3: TGTGCCAGCAGCCTAAGGACAGGGAAGGCTGAAGCTTTCTTT. Translation gives CASSLRTGKAEAFF. The variable domain in full, with the rest retrieved from reference TRBV11-2 and TRBJ1-1, is EAGVAQSPRYKIIEKRQSVAFWCNPISGHATLYWYQQILGQGPKLLIQFQNNGVVDDSQLPKDRFSAERLKGVDSTLKIQPAKLEDSAVYLCASSLRTGKAEAFFGQGTRLTVV.